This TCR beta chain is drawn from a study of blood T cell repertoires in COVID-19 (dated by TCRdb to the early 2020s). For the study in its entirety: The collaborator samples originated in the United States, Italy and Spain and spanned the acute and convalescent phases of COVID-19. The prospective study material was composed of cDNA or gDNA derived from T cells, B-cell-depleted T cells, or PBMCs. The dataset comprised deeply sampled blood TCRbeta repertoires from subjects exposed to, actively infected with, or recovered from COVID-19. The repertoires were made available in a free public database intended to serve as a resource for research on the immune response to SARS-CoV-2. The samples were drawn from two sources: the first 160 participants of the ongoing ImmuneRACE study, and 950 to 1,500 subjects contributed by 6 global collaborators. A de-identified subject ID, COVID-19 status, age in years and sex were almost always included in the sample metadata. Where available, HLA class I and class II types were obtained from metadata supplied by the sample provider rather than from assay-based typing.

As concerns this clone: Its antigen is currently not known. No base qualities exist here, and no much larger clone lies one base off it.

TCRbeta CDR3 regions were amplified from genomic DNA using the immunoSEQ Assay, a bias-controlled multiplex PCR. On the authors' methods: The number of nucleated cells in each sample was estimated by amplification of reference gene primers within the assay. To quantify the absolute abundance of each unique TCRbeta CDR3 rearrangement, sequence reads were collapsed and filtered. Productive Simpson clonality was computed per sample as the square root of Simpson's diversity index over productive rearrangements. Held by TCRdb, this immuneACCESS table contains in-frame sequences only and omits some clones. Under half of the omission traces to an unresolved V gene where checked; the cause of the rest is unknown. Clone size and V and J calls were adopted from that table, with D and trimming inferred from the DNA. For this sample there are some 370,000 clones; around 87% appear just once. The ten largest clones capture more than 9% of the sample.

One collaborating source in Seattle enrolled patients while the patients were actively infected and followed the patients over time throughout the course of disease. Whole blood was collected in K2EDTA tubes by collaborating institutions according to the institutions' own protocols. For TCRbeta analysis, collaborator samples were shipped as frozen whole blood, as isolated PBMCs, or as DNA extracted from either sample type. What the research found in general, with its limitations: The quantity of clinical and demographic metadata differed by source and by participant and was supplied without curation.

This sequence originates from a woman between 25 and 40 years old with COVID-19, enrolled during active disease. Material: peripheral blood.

The CDR3 region reads CASSYETYEKLFF. The DNA sequence follows: TGTGCCAGCAGCTATGAGACTTATGAAAAACTGTTTTTT. The sequence links TRBV7-2 to TRBJ1-4, with the D gene not clear enough to name. Relative to germline, V is 4 bases shorter and J is 6 bases shorter, with 9 bases between their ends. CDR1 and CDR2 are read off the germline V gene as SGHTA and FQGNSA. Spanning cysteine to phenylalanine, the CDR3 consists of 13 amino acids. Only the CDR3 region is kept as DNA, spanning 39 bases read in frame from base 1.